The sample holds one count of the clone carrying this T cell receptor beta chain. Profiled with immunoSEQ multiplex PCR; TCRdb holds only in-frame clones, not every one. The data show fewer than 350,000 clones, with less than 95% seen just once and roughly 2.8% held by the top ten. The data stem from a study of blood T cell repertoires in COVID-19. Overall study context: Sources were T cells, B-cell-depleted T cells, or PBMCs; the material itself was cDNA or gDNA.

The V gene's germline CDR1 is MNHEY and CDR2 SMNVEV (reference sequence). J was trimmed by 8 bases and V by 5 bases; bases with no gene match: 9. The CDR3 consists of 15 residues. Participant-reported clinical history was the basis for cohort assignment. A COVID-19 case had been met by exposed participants during the 2 weeks before study entry. This clonotype was obtained from a man aged 40-55 years who had been exposed to COVID-19. V and J are TRBV27 and TRBJ1-6; TRBD1 matches at 7 bases. The specimen was PBMCs or T cells enriched from blood (not recorded which). The CDR3 here is CASSPWLQGDSPLHF. CDR3 DNA sequence: TGTGCCAGCAGTCCCTGGTTGCAGGGGGATTCACCCCTCCACTTT.